The 20 T cell receptor beta chains listed next were all sequenced from one sample in a study of long-term antiretroviral therapy in people with HIV. Assay version v3.0 of immunoSEQ was used, and it was run at survey level. The method was immunoSEQ multiplex PCR; TCRdb's version includes in-frame clones alone and lacks a portion of them. The data hold tens of thousands of clones, with 85% observed a single time. The material sequenced was unsorted PBMCs, taken 1.6 years after starting antiretroviral therapy. These receptor sequences come from a man in his forties or fifties with HIV.

The V gene is TRBV27, the J gene TRBJ2-7, with D possibly matching TRBD1 (5 bases). The CDR3 sequence is 13 residues long. Trimming left V 2 bases short and J 5 bases short, with 10 bases between. The germline CDR1 and CDR2 sequences are MNHEY and SMNVEV (reference sequence). The CDR3 bases are TGTGCCAGCAGTTTAGCGTGGGGCCACGAGCAGTACTTC. This sequence encodes CASSLAWGHEQYF.

This sequence joins TRBV7-9 and TRBJ2-3; a possible D gene is TRBD2 (6 bases). Per the germline V gene, CDR1 is SEHNR and CDR2 is FQNEAQ (reference sequence). V was pared by 5 bases and J by 0 bases, with 18 bases between. This CDR3 region has 17 residues. The CDR3 loop reads CASSTGTLSSSTDTQYF. The DNA of the CDR3 is TGTGCCAGCAGCACCGGGACTCTTTCTTCGAGCACAGATACGCAGTATTTT.

This chain joins TRBV6-1 and TRBJ2-7, with D possibly TRBD1 on 5 matching bases. Germline-derived CDR1 and CDR2 are MNHNS and SASEGT. Trimming stripped 5 bases from V and 1 base from J, with 12 bases between. CDR3 size: 14 residues. This chain's CDR3 is CASSTLQDSYEQYF. The CDR3 DNA reads TGTGCCAGCAGTACTTTACAGGATTCCTACGAGCAGTACTTC.

The chain joins TRBV2 to TRBJ2-2; the D gene is possibly TRBD2 (6 bases). The germline gives CDR1 SNHLY, CDR2 FYNNEI. V was cut by 3 bases and J by 0 bases, with 8 bases left in between. The CDR3 extends over 15 amino acids. CDR3 bases: TGTGCCAGCAGTGAGGAGGGACCGAACACCGGGGAGCTGTTTTTT. Its translation is CASSEEGPNTGELFF.

This chain uses TRBV7-9 with TRBJ2-5; D is perhaps TRBD1 (5 bases). V was shortened by 1 base and J by 5 bases, with 14 bases between the two germline ends. The CDR3 totals 15 residues. Germline CDR1 and CDR2: SEHNR and FQNEAQ (reference sequence). The CDR3, as DNA: TGTGCCAGCAGCTTAGGGGGCAGGGTTTGGGAGACCCAGTACTTC. This encodes CASSLGGRVWETQYF.

A single count supports this clone. The V gene is TRBV14, the J gene TRBJ2-3, with 7 positions matching TRBD1. Germline assignment: CDR1 SGHDN and CDR2 FVKESK. V dropped 5 bases and J dropped 1; count of bases not matched to a gene: 3. The CDR3 is 14 amino acids. DNA of the CDR3: TGTGCCAGCAGCTGGGACAGCCGCACAGATACGCAGTATTTT. It yields the protein CASSWDSRTDTQYF.

The J gene is TRBJ1-2, the V gene TRBV27, with 8 bases identical to TRBD1. CDR3 length: 14 residues. Germline V CDR1 and CDR2: MNHEY, SMNVEV (reference sequence). V dropped 3 bases and J dropped 4; count of bases not matched to a gene: 4. The CDR3 DNA is TGTGCCAGCAGTTTCGGGACAGGTTCCTATGGCTACACCTTC. It yields the protein CASSFGTGSYGYTF.

The chain recombines TRBV27 with TRBJ1-1, with D maybe TRBD1 (5 bases). The V gene's germline CDR1 is MNHEY and CDR2 SMNVEV (reference sequence). This CDR3 has 15 amino acids. V was clipped by 2 bases and J by 1 base, with 11 bases between them. DNA of the CDR3: TGTGCCAGCAGTTTAGGGGGGGACGGGAACACTGAAGCTTTCTTT. Translated: CASSLGGDGNTEAFF.

This clone was detected only once. The V and J genes are TRBV12-5 and TRBJ2-7, with a possible D match to TRBD2 (5 bases). The V end was cut by 1 base, the J end by 1 base, with 5 bases between. CDR3 length: 13 residues. Germline CDR1 and CDR2: LGHNT and FRNRAP. CDR3 loop: CASGLGRSYEQYF. As DNA, the CDR3 is TGTGCTAGTGGTTTGGGGAGGTCCTACGAGCAGTACTTC.

The sample holds one count of this clone. This chain links TRBV5-1 with TRBJ1-5; D is uncertain. Germline CDR1 is SGHRS and CDR2 is YFSETQ. V was trimmed by 5 bases and J by 3 bases, leaving 9 bases between them. CDR3 length: 13 amino acids. The CDR3 loop is CASSQDDNQPQHF. As DNA, the CDR3 is TGCGCCAGCAGTCAGGACGACAATCAGCCCCAGCATTTT.

The table lists this clone with a count of one. This CDR3 is CASSRGTGSGNNEQFF. CDR3 sequence (DNA): TGCGCCAGCAGCCGGGGCACAGGGAGCGGTAACAATGAGCAGTTCTTC. This rearrangement joins TRBV5-1 to TRBJ2-1; tentatively, D is TRBD1 (6 bases). This CDR3 region has 16 residues. Trimming removed 4 bases from V and 5 bases from J, with 19 bases in between. CDR1 and CDR2 from the germline V gene are SGHRS and YFSETQ.

The chain employs TRBV27 and TRBJ2-1; 8 bases align to TRBD1. The V gene's germline CDR1 is MNHEY and CDR2 SMNVEV (reference sequence). The CDR3 extends over 16 amino acids. The trim removed 3 bases at V and 6 bases at J, leaving 10 bases unmatched. The CDR3 coding sequence is TGTGCCAGCAGTTTGTCCGGGACAGGTCTTATCAATGAGCAGTTCTTC. Amino acids: CASSLSGTGLINEQFF.

This sequence joins TRBV5-1 and TRBJ2-2; 9 bases agree with TRBD1. Germline CDR1 and CDR2: SGHRS and YFSETQ. This CDR3 has 17 amino acids. V shed 0 bases and J 5 bases; nucleotides not matched to a gene: 8. CDR3 sequence (DNA): TGCGCCAGCAGCTTGGCCGTTGGGACAGGGAGTACCGGGGAGCTGTTTTTT. This gives the protein CASSLAVGTGSTGELFF.

The gene calls are TRBV4-2 and TRBJ2-1; 7 bases are a match to TRBD1. CDR1 is LGHNA, CDR2 YNFKEQ, per germline. The V gene end was trimmed by 2 bases and the J gene end by 4 bases; junction bases not matched to a gene: 14. CDR3 length: 18 amino acids. In DNA form, the CDR3 reads TGTGCCAGCAGCCAACTCCTTATTAGTGTGACAGGGTACAATGAGCAGTTCTTC. Translated, it gives CASSQLLISVTGYNEQFF.

This chain uses TRBV19 with TRBJ2-1; either TRBD1 or TRBD2 may supply D (5 bases each). CDR3 length equals 15 residues. Germline loops: CDR1 LNHDA, CDR2 SQIVND (reference sequence). V dropped 2 bases and J dropped 4 bases, with 12 bases sitting between them. The CDR3 coding sequence is TGTGCCAGTAGTATATGGGACGGCGGGTACAATGAGCAGTTCTTC. It specifies CASSIWDGGYNEQFF.

This chain uses TRBV6-5 with TRBJ1-4; D unclear. Germline lookup yields CDR1 MNHEY and CDR2 SVGAGI. CDR3 length: 13 residues. The V end was cut by 5 bases, the J end by 5 bases, with 9 bases between. CDR3 loop: CASSTTGNEKLFF. In DNA form, the CDR3 reads TGTGCCAGCAGTACCACCGGGAATGAAAAACTGTTTTTT.

This chain connects TRBV6-6 to TRBJ1-5; no clear D. The germline V gene encodes CDR1 MNHNY and CDR2 SVGAGI (reference sequence). Trimming left V 8 bases short and J 3 bases short, with 20 bases between. The CDR3 is made up of 16 amino acids. The CDR3 DNA sequence: TGTGCCAGCGGAGGTATACAGACACTAGTCAATCAGCCCCAGCATTTT. It encodes CASGGIQTLVNQPQHF.

This chain connects TRBV9 to TRBJ1-6; no clear D gene. V was cut by 0 bases and J by 8 bases, with 18 bases left in between. CDR3 length: 17 amino acids. Germline V gene lookup returns CDR1 SGDLS and CDR2 YYNGEE. Here the CDR3 DNA reads TGTGCCAGCAGCGTAGGAGCAAAGCTACGGTTGGATTCACCCCTCCACTTT. This encodes CASSVGAKLRLDSPLHF.

This clone was counted between two and nine times. This sequence joins TRBV10-1 and TRBJ2-7; D is possibly TRBD1 or TRBD2 (5 bases each). V lost 6 bases, J lost 5 bases, and 20 bases lay in between. CDR1 is WNHNN and CDR2 is SYGVQD in the germline V gene (reference sequence). This CDR3 comprises 15 residues. This CDR3 is CASSGRDGRSDEQYF. Here the CDR3 DNA reads TGCGCCAGCAGCGGCCGGGACGGACGTTCTGACGAGCAGTACTTC.

This clone has a single count. The genes are TRBV10-2 and TRBJ1-2; D not resolved. In germline, CDR1 is WSHSY, CDR2 SAAADI. Trimming shortened V by 6 bases and J by 4 bases, and 21 bases separated the two germline ends. This CDR3 region has 16 residues. The CDR3 coding sequence is TGCGCCAGCAGCGACGCCCAACTTACAGTTATCTATGGCTACACCTTC. Translating it yields CASSDAQLTVIYGYTF.